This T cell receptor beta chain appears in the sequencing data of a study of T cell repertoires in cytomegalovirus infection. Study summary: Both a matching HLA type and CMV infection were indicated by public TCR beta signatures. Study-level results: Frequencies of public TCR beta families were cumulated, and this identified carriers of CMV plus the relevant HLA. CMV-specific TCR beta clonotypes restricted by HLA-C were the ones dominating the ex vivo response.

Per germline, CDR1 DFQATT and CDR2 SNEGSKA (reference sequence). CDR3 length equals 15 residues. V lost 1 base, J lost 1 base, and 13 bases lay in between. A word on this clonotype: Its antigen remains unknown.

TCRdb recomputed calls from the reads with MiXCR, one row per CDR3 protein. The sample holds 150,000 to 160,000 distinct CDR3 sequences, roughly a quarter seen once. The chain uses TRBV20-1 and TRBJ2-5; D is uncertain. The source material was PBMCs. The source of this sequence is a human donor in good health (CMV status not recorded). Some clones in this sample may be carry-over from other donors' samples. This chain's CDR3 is CSARVRSAPQETQYF. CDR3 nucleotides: TGCAGTGCTAGAGTCCGCAGCGCGCCCCAAGAGACCCAGTACTTC.